This T cell receptor beta chain was recovered during a study of blood T cell repertoires in COVID-19. In the authors' methods: Amplification of reference gene primers provided the estimated nucleated cell counts. Libraries were prepared by immunoSEQ multiplex PCR; TCRdb keeps only in-frame clonotypes and omits some of them. V and J calls and clone size follow that table, whereas D and trimming were derived from the DNA. The sample carries about 150,000 clones, about 85% recorded once. This CDR3 is built from 15 residues. CDR1 is LGHNA and CDR2 is YSLEER in the germline V gene. Trimming cost V 2 bases and J 1 base, with 6 bases left between them.

This receptor was identified in a woman in her forties or fifties who had recovered from COVID-19. Sequenced: PBMCs or T cells enriched from blood (not recorded which). The genes are TRBV4-3 and TRBJ2-6; D not certain. CDR3 coding DNA: TGCGCCAGCAGCCAACTTTTGTCTGGGGCCAACGTCCTGACTTTC. Translation gives CASSQLLSGANVLTF.